This T cell receptor (beta chain) comes out of a study of T-cell reconstitution after alpha-beta-depleted transplantation in children. This clonotype occurred many times. The library targeted TCRbeta and was prepared with unique molecular identifiers. TCRdb redid the calling of the PCR reads with MiXCR, one entry per CDR3 protein. The data show 500,000 or so distinct CDR3 sequences, with approximately 29% seen just once and 2% to 3% held by the top ten. This receptor was taken from a human donor who donated a stem cell graft to a child with aplastic anemia. The starting material was PBMCs from the stem cell graft donor, obtained from the stem cell graft.

The CDR3 sequence: CATSRDGYEQYV. CDR3 coding DNA: TGTGCCACCAGCAGAGATGGTTACGAGCAGTACGTC. The chain joins TRBV15 to TRBJ2-7; D remains ambiguous. Trimming removed 0 bases from V and 4 bases from J, with 4 bases in between. This CDR3 is built from 12 residues. Germline-derived CDR1 and CDR2 are LNHNV and YYDKDF (reference sequence).